Listed below are T cell receptor beta chains from one sample, sequenced in a study of blood T cells in healthy people across ages. MiXCR, applied by TCRdb to the 5' RACE reads, yields one record per CDR3 protein. The table has hundreds of thousands of distinct CDR3 sequences, 58% seen once. Sequences were obtained from blood. The receptors stem from a man younger than 45 in good health. The CDR3 runs from the conserved cysteine through the conserved F or W. D genes are given only for firm matches. Size is omitted from some rows. Given values are once, few, many or a class for expanded clones.

>TRBV27|TRBJ2-1|TRBD2|few
CASSLLAGGPGSEQFF
TGTGCCAGCAGTTTATTAGCGGGAGGGCCAGGTAGTGAGCAGTTCTTC
>TRBV25-1|TRBJ2-5|TRBD1|NA
CASTDRVGQQYF
TGTGCCAGCACGGACAGGGTTGGCCAGCAGTACTTC
>TRBV19|TRBJ1-4|NA|NA
CASSISGADEKLFF
TGTGCCAGTAGTATTTCGGGGGCCGATGAAAAACTGTTTTTT
>TRBV7-2|TRBJ2-5|NA|NA
CASSLGPTLETQYF
TGTGCCAGCAGCTTAGGCCCAACGCTGGAGACCCAGTACTTC
>TRBV20-1|TRBJ2-5|NA|NA
CSARDLSSRETQYF
TGCAGTGCTAGAGATCTGTCTAGTCGGGAGACCCAGTACTTC
>TRBV7-9|TRBJ2-7|NA|many
CASSLVGEQYF
TGTGCCAGCAGCTTAGTCGGCGAGCAGTACTTC
>TRBV28|TRBJ2-5|NA|NA
CASSPAFGSGEGTQYF
TGTGCCAGCAGTCCCGCGTTCGGGAGCGGCGAAGGGACCCAGTACTTC
>TRBV20-1|TRBJ2-3|NA|NA
CSARGEATDTQYF
TGCAGTGCTAGAGGCGAAGCCACAGATACGCAGTATTTT
>TRBV10-3|TRBJ1-2|TRBD1|NA
CAISEDRVRWNNGYTF
TGTGCCATCAGTGAGGACAGGGTGCGATGGAACAATGGCTACACCTTC
>TRBV7-6|TRBJ2-5|NA|NA
CASSFSWLETQYF
TGTGCCAGCAGCTTTTCATGGTTGGAGACCCAGTACTTC
>TRBV9|TRBJ2-5|TRBD2|NA
CASSETSGNQETQYF
TGTGCCAGCAGCGAAACTAGCGGTAACCAAGAGACCCAGTACTTC
>TRBV29-1|TRBJ2-5|NA|NA
CSASGARRETQYF
TGCAGCGCGTCAGGGGCGAGACGAGAGACCCAGTACTTC
>TRBV4-3|TRBJ2-1|TRBD1|NA
CASSQENRGSGNEQFF
TGCGCCAGCAGCCAAGAAAACAGGGGGTCCGGCAATGAGCAGTTCTTC
>TRBV21-1|TRBJ2-5|NA|few
CASSKRLRRAFRGPQYF
TGTGCCAGCAGCAAACGCCTGCGCCGGGCCTTCCGGGGACCCCAGTACTTC
>TRBV10-3|TRBJ2-3|NA|few
CAISDPGTTSTDTQYF
TGTGCCATCAGTGACCCCGGGACGACAAGCACAGATACGCAGTATTTT
>TRBV5-1|TRBJ1-1|NA|NA
CASSPSRQTTEAFF
TGCGCCAGCAGCCCCTCCCGGCAGACTACTGAAGCTTTCTTT
>TRBV11-2|TRBJ1-2|TRBD1|NA
CATATGNYGYTF
TGTGCCACCGCGACAGGGAACTATGGCTACACCTTC
>TRBV7-2|TRBJ2-5|NA|few
CASSSLVGKETQYF
TGTGCCAGCAGCTCCCTCGTAGGGAAAGAGACCCAGTACTTC
>TRBV12-3/TRBV12-4|TRBJ2-6|NA|NA
CASSSATLPEAGANVLTF
TGTGCCAGCAGTTCGGCCACTCTACCCGAAGCTGGGGCCAACGTCCTGACTTTC
>TRBV20-1|TRBJ1-4|NA|NA
CSAWKGNEKLFF
TGCAGTGCCTGGAAGGGTAATGAAAAACTGTTTTTT
>TRBV2|TRBJ2-7|NA|NA
CASSWSSYEQYF
TGTGCCAGCTCTTGGAGCTCCTACGAGCAGTACTTC
>TRBV20-1|TRBJ2-5|TRBD1|NA
CSVTGAQETQYF
TGCAGTGTCACAGGGGCCCAAGAGACCCAGTACTTC
>TRBV29-1|TRBJ2-7|NA|many
CSVGERYEQYF
TGCAGCGTTGGGGAGCGCTACGAGCAGTACTTC
>TRBV11-1|TRBJ2-7|TRBD1|NA
CASSSGQWEYEQYF
TGTGCCAGCAGCTCGGGACAGTGGGAGTACGAGCAGTACTTC
>TRBV6-1|TRBJ2-5|NA|once
CASSESAMETQYF
TGTGCCAGCAGTGAGTCAGCGATGGAGACCCAGTACTTC
>TRBV14|TRBJ2-1|NA|NA
CASSQQGWDEQFF
TGTGCCAGCAGCCAACAGGGGTGGGATGAGCAGTTCTTC
>TRBV2|TRBJ2-7|TRBD2|NA
CASQREGLYEQYF
TGTGCCAGCCAGCGGGAGGGCCTCTACGAGCAGTACTTC
>TRBV7-6|TRBJ2-3|TRBD2|NA
CASSPVRGGPKADTQYF
TGTGCCAGCAGCCCAGTACGGGGGGGCCCTAAGGCAGATACGCAGTATTTT